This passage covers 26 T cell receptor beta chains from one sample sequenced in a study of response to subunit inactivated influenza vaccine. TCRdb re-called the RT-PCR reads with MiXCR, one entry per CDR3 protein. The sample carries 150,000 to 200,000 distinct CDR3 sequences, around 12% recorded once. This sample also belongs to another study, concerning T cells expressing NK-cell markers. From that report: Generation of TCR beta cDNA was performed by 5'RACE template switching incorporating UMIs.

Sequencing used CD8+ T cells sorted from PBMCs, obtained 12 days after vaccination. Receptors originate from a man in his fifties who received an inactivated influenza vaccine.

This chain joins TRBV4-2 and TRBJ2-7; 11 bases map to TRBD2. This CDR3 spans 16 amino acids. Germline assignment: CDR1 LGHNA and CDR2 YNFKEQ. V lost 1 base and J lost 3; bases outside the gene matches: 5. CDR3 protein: CASSQGGLAALYEQYF. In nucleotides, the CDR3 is TGTGCCAGCAGCCAAGGGGGACTAGCGGCCCTCTACGAGCAGTACTTC.

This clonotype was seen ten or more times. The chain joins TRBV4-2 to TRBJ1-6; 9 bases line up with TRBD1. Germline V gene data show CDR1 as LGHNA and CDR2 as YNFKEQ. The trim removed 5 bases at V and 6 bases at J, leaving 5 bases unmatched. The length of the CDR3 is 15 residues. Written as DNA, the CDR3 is TGTGCCAGCAGCGAACCGGGACAGGGTAATTCACCCCTCCACTTT. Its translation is CASSEPGQGNSPLHF.

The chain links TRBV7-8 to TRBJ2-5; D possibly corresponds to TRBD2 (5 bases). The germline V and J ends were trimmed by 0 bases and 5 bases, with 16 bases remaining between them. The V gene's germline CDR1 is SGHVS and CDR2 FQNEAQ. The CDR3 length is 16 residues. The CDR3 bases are TGTGCCAGCAGCTTAGCGAACGGAGGTAACGGGGAGACCCAGTACTTC. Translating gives CASSLANGGNGETQYF.

CDR3 DNA: TGTGCCAGCGCGGCGTGGGGGCAGATTGAGCAGTTCTTC. Its protein is CASAAWGQIEQFF. This chain connects TRBV6-2 or TRBV6-3 to TRBJ2-1; D is possibly TRBD1 (6 bases). This CDR3 contains 13 residues. The V gene's germline CDR1 is MNHEY and CDR2 SVGEGT. V was pared by 8 bases and J by 9 bases, with 17 bases between.

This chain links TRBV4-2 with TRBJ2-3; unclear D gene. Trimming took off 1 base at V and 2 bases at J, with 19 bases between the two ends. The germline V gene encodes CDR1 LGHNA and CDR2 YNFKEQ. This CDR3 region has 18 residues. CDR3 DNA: TGTGCCAGCAGCCAAGGTTTCGGTGCAGGCATATTCACAGATACGCAGTATTTT. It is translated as CASSQGFGAGIFTDTQYF.

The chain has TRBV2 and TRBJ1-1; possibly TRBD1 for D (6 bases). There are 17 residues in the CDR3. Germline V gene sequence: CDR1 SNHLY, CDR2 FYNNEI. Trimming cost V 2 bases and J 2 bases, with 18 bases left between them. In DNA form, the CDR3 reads TGTGCCAGCAGTGAAATTAGTGTAGGGACAATAAACACTGAAGCTTTCTTT. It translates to CASSEISVGTINTEAFF.

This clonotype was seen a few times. The CDR3 here is CASSLALSGGPFRQFF. The CDR3 DNA is TGTGCCAGCAGCTTAGCTCTGTCGGGAGGGCCTTTCCGGCAGTTCTTC. This chain uses TRBV7-9 with TRBJ2-1; TRBD2 aligns across 8 bases. V shed 0 bases and J 12 bases; nucleotides not matched to a gene: 13. The CDR3 runs to 16 residues. In germline, CDR1 is SEHNR, CDR2 FQNEAQ (reference sequence).

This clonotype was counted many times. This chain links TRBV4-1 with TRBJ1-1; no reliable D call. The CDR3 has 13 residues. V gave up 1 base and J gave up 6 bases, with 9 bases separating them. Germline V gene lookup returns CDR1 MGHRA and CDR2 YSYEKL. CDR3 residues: CASSQVGRPEAFF. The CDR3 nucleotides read TGCGCCAGCAGCCAAGTTGGTCGACCTGAAGCTTTCTTT.

The CDR3 loop is CASSLAQGGVKAFF. The DNA of the CDR3 is TGCGCCAGCAGCTTGGCGCAGGGGGGGGTTAAAGCTTTCTTT. This chain connects TRBV5-1 to TRBJ1-1; TRBD1 matches 7 bases. V dropped 0 bases and J dropped 9; count of bases not matched to a gene: 8. The CDR3 is 14 residues long. CDR1 is SGHRS and CDR2 is YFSETQ in the germline V gene.

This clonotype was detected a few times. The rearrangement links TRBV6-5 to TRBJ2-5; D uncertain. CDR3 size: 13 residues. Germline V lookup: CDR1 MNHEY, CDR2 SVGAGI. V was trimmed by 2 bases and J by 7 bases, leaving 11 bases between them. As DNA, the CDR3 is TGTGCCAGCAGTTACGAGCTATTTGGGACCCAGTACTTC. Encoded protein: CASSYELFGTQYF.

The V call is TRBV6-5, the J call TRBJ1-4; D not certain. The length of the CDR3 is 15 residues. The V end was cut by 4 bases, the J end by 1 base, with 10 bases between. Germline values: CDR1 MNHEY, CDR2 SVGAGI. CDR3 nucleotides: TGTGCCAGCAGTTTCGGCCTTAAAACTAATGAAAAACTGTTTTTT. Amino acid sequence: CASSFGLKTNEKLFF.

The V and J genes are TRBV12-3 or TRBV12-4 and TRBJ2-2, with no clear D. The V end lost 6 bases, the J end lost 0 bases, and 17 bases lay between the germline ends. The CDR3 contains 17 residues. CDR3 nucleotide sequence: TGTGCCAGCAGCCCGCTATGGCGCCAAACGAACACCGGGGAGCTGTTTTTT. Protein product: CASSPLWRQTNTGELFF.

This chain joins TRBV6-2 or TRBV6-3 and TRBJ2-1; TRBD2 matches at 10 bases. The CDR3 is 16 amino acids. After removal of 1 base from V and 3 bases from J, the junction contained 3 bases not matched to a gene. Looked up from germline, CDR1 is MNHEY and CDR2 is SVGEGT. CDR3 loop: CASSYFLAGGYNEQFF. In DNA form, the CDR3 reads TGTGCCAGCAGTTACTTTTTAGCGGGGGGCTACAATGAGCAGTTCTTC.

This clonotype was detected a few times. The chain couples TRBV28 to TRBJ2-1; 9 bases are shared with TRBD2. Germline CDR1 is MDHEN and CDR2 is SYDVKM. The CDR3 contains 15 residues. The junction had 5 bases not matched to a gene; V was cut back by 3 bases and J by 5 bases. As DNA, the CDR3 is TGTGCCAGCAGTTTTCGGGCTAGCGGGGACAATGAGCAGTTCTTC. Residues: CASSFRASGDNEQFF.

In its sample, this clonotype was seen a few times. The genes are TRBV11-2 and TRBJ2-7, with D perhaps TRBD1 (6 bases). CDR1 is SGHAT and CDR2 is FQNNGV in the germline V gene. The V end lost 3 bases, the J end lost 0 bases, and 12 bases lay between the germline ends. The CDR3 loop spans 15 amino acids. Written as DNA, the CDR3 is TGTGCCAGCAGCTTGGGGGCCATAAGCTCCTACGAGCAGTACTTC. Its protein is CASSLGAISSYEQYF.

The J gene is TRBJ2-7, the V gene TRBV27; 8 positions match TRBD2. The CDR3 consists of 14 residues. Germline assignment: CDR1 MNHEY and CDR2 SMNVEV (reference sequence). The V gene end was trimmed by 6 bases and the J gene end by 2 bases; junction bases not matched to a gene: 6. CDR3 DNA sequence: TGTGCCAGCAGACCTAGCGGGTGGGCCTACGAGCAGTACTTC. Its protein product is CASRPSGWAYEQYF.

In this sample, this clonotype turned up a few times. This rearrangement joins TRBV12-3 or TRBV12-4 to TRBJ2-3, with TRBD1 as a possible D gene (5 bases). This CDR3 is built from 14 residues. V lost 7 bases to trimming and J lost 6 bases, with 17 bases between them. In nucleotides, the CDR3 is TGTGCCAGCAACCCGGGCACAGGTGCCGATACGCAGTATTTT. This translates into CASNPGTGADTQYF.

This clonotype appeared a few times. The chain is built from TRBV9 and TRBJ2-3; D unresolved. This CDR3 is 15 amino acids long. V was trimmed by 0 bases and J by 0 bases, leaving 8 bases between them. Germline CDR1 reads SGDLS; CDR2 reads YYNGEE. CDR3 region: CASSVDGRSTDTQYF. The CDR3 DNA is TGTGCCAGCAGCGTAGATGGTCGGAGCACAGATACGCAGTATTTT.

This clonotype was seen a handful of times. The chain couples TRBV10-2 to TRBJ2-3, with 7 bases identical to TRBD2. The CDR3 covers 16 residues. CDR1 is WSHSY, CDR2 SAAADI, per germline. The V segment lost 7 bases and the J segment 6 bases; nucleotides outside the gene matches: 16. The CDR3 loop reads CASKVQGREPIDTQYF. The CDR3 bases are TGCGCCAGCAAGGTACAAGGGCGGGAGCCCATCGATACGCAGTATTTT.

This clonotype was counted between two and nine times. CDR3 sequence reads: CSASPRDSNTGELFF. Here the CDR3 DNA reads TGCAGTGCTAGTCCAAGGGACTCGAACACCGGGGAGCTGTTTTTT. V and J are TRBV20-1 and TRBJ2-2; tentative D call: TRBD2 (6 bases). V shed 3 bases and J shed 0 bases, with 11 bases lying between them. CDR1 is DFQATT and CDR2 is SNEGSKA in the germline V gene (reference sequence). This CDR3 has 15 residues.

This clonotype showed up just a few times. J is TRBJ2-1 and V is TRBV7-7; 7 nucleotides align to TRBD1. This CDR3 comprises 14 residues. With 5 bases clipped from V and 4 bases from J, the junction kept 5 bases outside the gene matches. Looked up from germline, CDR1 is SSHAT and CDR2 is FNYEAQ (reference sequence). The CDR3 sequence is CASSPDRMYNEQFF. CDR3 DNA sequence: TGTGCCAGCAGCCCGGACAGGATGTACAATGAGCAGTTCTTC.

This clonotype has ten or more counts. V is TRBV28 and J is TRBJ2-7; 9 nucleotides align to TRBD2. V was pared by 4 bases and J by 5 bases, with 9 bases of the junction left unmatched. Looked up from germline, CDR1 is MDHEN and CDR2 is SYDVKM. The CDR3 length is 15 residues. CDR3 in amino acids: CASSSPLAGVDEQYF. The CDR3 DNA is TGTGCCAGCAGTTCTCCTTTAGCGGGAGTAGACGAGCAGTACTTC.

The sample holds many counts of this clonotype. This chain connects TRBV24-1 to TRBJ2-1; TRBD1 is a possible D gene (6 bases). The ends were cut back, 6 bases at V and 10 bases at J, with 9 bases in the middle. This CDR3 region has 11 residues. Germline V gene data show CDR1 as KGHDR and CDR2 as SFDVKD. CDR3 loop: CATSPGTEQFF. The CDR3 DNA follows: TGTGCCACCAGTCCCGGGACAGAGCAGTTCTTC.

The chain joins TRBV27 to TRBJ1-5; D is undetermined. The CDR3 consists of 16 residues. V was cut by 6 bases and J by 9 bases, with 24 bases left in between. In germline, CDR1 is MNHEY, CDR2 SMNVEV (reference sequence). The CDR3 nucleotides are TGTGCCAGCAGCCGGTTAACGGCGGGCTCCCTTTTGCCCCAGCATTTT. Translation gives CASSRLTAGSLLPQHF.

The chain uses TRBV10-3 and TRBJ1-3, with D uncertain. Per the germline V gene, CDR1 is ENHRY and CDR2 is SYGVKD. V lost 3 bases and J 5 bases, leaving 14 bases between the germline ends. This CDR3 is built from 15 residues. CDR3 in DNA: TGTGCCATCAGTGATTCTATGTTTTTGAGAAACACCATATATTTT. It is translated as CAISDSMFLRNTIYF.

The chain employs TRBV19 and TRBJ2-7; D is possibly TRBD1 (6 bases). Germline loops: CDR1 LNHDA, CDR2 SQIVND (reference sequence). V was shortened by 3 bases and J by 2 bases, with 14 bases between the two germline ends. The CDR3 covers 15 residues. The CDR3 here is CASSISRDTTYEQYF. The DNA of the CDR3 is TGTGCCAGTAGTATTTCACGGGACACAACCTACGAGCAGTACTTC.